This TCR beta chain was documented in a study of CD8+CD57+ T cells in acquired aplastic anemia. CD8+CD57+ cell expansion had been shown by flow cytometry in patients chosen for sequencing. Genomic DNA, the template, was used for profiling of the TCR beta VDJ and CDR3. In TCRdb, the reads were re-called with MiXCR into one record per CDR3 protein. The sample holds under 250,000 distinct CDR3 sequences, 47% seen once. General study points: There were 25 to 35 CD8+ CDR3 sequences that occurred in both patients and controls.

Trimming took 6 bases from V and 3 from J, leaving 12 bases between them. Germline assignment: CDR1 GTSNPN and CDR2 SVGIG (reference sequence). The CDR3 has 12 residues. Concerning this clonotype: The antigen remains undetermined.

The receptor was isolated from a human donor with aplastic anemia. V usage is TRBV30 and J usage is TRBJ2-7; tentative D call: TRBD2 (6 bases). Material: sorted CD4+, CD8+, or CD8+CD57+ T cells (not recorded which) from PBMCs. CDR3 bases: TGTGCCTGTACTTGGGGGGACTACGAGCAGTACTTC. This sequence encodes CACTWGDYEQYF.